This T cell receptor beta chain was identified in a study of cytomegalovirus exposure and HLA in healthy donors. Study as a whole: The study's early data release held about 80 million unique TCRs from HLA-typed donors. Overall study results and limits: Donors belonging to an Asian-associated ancestry cluster reportedly showed fewer N-insertions in productive TCRs than the approximately 690-donor mean, according to what a later analysis found. Later on, an analysis showed TCR association rates differing by HLA locus, with DRB1 the most and HLA-C the fewest.

PCR primers comprised 60 Vbeta and 13 Jbeta primers. Authors' processing steps: Tens of millions of unique TCR beta chains, around 10 million of them shared, were counted by a later analysis. Clones were sequenced by immunoSEQ multiplex PCR, and TCRdb holds only the in-frame ones, with some missing. From that table come the V and J calls and clone size; the DNA was used to work out D and trimming. Recorded here are approximately 68,000 clones; the top ten clones represent 7.5%. Points on this clone: Its antigen is as yet unknown.

Sequenced sample: PBMCs. This TCR was recovered from a female donor in good health and CMV-seropositive.

The DNA of the CDR3 is TGCAGCGTTGAAGACCCCGGACAGAGAGTTAACAATGAGCAGTTCTTC. Translated, it gives CSVEDPGQRVNNEQFF. The V gene is TRBV29-1, the J gene TRBJ2-1, with a possible D match to TRBD1 (6 bases). This CDR3 region has 16 residues. The germline V gene encodes CDR1 SQVTM and CDR2 ANQGSEA. Trimming took 0 bases from V and 5 from J, leaving 17 bases between them.